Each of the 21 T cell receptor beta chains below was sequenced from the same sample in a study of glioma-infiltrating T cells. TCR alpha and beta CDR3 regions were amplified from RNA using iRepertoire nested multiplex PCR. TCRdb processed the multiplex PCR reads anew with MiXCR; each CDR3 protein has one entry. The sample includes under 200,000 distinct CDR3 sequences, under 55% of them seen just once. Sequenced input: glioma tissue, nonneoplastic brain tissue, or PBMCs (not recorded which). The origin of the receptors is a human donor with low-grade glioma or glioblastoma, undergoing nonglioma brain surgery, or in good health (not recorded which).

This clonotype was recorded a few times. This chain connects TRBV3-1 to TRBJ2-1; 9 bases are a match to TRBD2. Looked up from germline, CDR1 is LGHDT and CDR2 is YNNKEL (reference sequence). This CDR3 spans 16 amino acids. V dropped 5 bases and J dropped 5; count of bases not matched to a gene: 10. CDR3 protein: CASSELAGASHNEQFF. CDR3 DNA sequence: TGTGCCAGCAGCGAATTAGCGGGAGCGTCCCACAATGAGCAGTTCTTC.

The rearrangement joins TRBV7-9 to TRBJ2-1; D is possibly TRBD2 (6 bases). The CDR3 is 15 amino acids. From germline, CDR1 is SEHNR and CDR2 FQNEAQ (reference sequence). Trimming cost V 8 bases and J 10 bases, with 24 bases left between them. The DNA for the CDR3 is TGTGCCAGCCAAGGTAGGGACTCCCGACTCCAAGAGCAGTTCTTC. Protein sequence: CASQGRDSRLQEQFF.

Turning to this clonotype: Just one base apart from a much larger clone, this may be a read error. CDR3 nucleotide sequence: TGTGCCAGCAGCCGGACGGACCTTGCGAAAACTGAAGCTTTCTTT. It translates to CASSRTDLAKTEAFF. The chain uses TRBV3-1 and TRBJ1-1; D gene unclear. V gave up 4 bases and J gave up 5 bases, with 17 bases separating them. The CDR3 totals 15 residues. Germline V gene lookup returns CDR1 LGHDT and CDR2 YNNKEL (reference sequence).

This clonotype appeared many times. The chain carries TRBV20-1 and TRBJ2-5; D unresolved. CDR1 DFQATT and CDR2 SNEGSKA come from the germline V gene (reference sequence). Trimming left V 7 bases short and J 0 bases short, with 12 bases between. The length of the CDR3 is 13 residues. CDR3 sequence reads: CSGTYLYQETQYF. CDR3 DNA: TGCAGTGGGACCTACCTTTACCAAGAGACCCAGTACTTC.

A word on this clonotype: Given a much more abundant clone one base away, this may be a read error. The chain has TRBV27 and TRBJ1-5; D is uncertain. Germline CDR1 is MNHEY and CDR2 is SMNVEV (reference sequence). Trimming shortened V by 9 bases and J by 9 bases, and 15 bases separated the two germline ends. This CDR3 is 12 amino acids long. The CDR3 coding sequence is TGTGCCAGATCCCCAAGGTGGGGGCCCCAGCATTTT. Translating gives CARSPRWGPQHF.

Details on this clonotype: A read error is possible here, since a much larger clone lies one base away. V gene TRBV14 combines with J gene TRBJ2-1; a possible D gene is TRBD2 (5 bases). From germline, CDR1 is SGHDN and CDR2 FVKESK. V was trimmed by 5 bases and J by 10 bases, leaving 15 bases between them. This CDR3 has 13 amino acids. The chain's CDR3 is CASSTSRGSEQFF. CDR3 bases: TGTGCCAGCAGCACTTCTCGGGGATCCGAGCAGTTCTTC. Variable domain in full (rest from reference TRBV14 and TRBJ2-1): EAGVTQFPSHSVIEKGQTVTLRCDPISGHDNLYWYRRVMGKEIKFLLHFVKESKQDESGMPNNRFLAERTGGTYSTLKVQPAELEDSGVYFCASSTSRGSEQFFGPGTRLTVL.

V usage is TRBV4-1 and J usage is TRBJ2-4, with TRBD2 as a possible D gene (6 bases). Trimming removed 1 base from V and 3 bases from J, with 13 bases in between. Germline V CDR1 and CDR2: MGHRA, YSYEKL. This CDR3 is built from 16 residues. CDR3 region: CASSQALGGNKNIQYF. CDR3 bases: TGCGCCAGCAGCCAAGCCCTTGGGGGGAACAAAAACATTCAGTACTTC.

The CDR3 protein is CASSNKGGAVSNQPQHF. The CDR3 DNA sequence: TGTGCCAGCTCTAACAAGGGGGGGGCCGTGAGCAATCAGCCCCAGCATTTT. V is TRBV6-2 or TRBV6-3 and J is TRBJ1-5; D is perhaps TRBD1 (6 bases). CDR3 length: 17 amino acids. Deletions cut 8 bases from V and 1 base from J, with 21 bases between. The germline V gene has CDR1 MNHEY and CDR2 SVGEGT.

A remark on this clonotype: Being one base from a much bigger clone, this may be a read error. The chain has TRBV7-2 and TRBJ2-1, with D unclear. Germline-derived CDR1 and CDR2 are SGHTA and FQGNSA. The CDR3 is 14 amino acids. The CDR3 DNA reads TGTGCCAGCAGCTTAGTTGGCGGCGGCAATGATCAGTTCTTC. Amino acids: CASSLVGGGNDQFF.

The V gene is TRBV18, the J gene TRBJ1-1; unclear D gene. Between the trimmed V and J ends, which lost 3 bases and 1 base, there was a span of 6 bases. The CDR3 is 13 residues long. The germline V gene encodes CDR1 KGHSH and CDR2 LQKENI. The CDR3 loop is CASSPGKNTEAFF. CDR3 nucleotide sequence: TGTGCCAGCTCACCTGGTAAGAACACTGAAGCTTTCTTT. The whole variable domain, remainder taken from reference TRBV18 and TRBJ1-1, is NAGVMQNPRHLVRRRGQEARLRCSPMKGHSHVYWYRQLPEEGLKFMVYLQKENIIDESGMPKERFSAEFPKEGPSILRIQQVVRGDSAAYFCASSPGKNTEAFFGQGTRLTVV.

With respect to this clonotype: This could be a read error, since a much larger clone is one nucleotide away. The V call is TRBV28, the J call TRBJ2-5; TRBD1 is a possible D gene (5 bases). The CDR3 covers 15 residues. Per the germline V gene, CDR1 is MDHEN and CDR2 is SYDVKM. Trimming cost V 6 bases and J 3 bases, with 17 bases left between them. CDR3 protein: CASSLTTSTEETQYF. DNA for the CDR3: TGTGCCAGCAGCCTCACCACCTCGACAGAAGAGACCCAGTACTTC.

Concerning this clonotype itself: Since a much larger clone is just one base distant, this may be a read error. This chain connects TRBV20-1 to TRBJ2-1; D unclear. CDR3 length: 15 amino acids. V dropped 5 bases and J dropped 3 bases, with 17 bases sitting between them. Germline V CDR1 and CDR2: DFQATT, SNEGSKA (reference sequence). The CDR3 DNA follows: TGCAGTGCTGGGAACATAGAGAAGATCTACAATGAGCAGTTCTTC. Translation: CSAGNIEKIYNEQFF.

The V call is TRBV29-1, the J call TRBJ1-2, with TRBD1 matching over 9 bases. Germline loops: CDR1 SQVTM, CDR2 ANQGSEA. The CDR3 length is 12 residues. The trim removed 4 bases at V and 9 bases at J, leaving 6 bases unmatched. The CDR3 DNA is TGCAGCGTTGCTAACAGGGGGCAAAGCTACACCTTC. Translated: CSVANRGQSYTF.

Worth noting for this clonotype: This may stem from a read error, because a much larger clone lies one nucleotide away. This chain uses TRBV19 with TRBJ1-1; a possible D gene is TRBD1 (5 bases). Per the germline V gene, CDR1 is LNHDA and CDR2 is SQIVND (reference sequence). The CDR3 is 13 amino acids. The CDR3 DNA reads TGTGCCAATAGTAAGGGGTTGGACACTGAAGCTTTCTTT. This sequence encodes CANSKGLDTEAFF.

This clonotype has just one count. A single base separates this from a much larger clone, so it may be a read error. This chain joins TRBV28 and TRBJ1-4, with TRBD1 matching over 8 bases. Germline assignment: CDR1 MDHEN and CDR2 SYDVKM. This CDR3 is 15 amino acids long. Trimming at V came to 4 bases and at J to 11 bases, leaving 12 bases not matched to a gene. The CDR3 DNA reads TGTGCCAGCAGTTCTTCCGGGACAGGCTTAGGTAAACTGTTTTTT. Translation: CASSSSGTGLGKLFF.

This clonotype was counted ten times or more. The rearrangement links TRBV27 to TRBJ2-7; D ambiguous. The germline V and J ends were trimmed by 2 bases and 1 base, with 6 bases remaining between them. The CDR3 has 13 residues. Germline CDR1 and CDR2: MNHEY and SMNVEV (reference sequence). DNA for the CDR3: TGTGCCAGCAGTTTACGAGGTTCCTACGAGCAGTACTTC. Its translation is CASSLRGSYEQYF.

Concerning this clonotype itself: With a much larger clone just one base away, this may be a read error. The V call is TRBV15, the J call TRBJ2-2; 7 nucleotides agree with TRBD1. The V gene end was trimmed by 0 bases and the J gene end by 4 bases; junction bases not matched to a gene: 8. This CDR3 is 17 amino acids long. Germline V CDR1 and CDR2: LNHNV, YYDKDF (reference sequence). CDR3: CATSRDRGTVITGELFF. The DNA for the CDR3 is TGTGCCACCAGCAGAGATAGGGGGACAGTGATCACCGGGGAGCTGTTTTTT.

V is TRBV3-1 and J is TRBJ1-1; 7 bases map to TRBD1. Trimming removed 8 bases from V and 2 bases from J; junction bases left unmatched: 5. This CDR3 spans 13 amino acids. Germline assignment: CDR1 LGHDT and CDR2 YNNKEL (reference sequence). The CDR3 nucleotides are TGTGCCAGCGGAGACAGGGCCAACACTGAAGCTTTCTTT. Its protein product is CASGDRANTEAFF.

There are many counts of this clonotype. The CDR3 spells CATSGSHNEQFF. The CDR3 coding sequence is TGTGCCACCAGCGGATCTCACAATGAGCAGTTCTTC. The chain recombines TRBV15 with TRBJ2-1; D is undetermined. This CDR3 is built from 12 residues. CDR1 is LNHNV and CDR2 is YYDKDF in the germline V gene (reference sequence). V was cut by 5 bases and J by 5 bases, with 7 bases left in between.

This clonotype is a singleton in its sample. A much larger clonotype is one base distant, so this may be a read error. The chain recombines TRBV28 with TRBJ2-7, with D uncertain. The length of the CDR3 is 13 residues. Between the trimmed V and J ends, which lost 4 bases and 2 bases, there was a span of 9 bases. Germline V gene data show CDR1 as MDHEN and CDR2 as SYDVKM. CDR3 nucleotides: TGTGCCAGCAGTTCATACAGCCCCTACGAGCAGTACTTC. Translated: CASSSYSPYEQYF.

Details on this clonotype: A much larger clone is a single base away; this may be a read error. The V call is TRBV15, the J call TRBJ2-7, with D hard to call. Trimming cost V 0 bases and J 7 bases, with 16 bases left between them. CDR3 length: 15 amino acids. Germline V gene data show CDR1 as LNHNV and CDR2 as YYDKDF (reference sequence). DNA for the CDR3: TGTGCCACCAGCAGAGATCTTGCCGAAGGCAGAGAGCAGTACTTC. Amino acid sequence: CATSRDLAEGREQYF. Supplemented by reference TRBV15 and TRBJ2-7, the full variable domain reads DAMVIQNPRYQVTQFGKPVTLSCSQTLNHNVMYWYQQKSSQAPKLLFHYYDKDFNNEADTPDNFQSRRPNTSFCFLDIRSPGLGDTAMYLCATSRDLAEGREQYFGPGTRLTVT.